One and the same sample provided the 31 T cell receptor beta chains below, sequenced in a study of neurological immune-mediated disorders. TCRdb re-called the 5' RACE reads with MiXCR, one entry per CDR3 protein. The profile shows some 28,000 distinct CDR3 sequences, 5% to 7.5% of them singletons. The sample comprised PBMCs. The receptors stem from a woman aged 45-60 years in good health.

The chain recombines TRBV7-2 with TRBJ2-7; possibly TRBD1 for D (6 bases). There are 12 residues in the CDR3. Germline CDR1 and CDR2: SGHTA and FQGNSA. Trimming took 1 base from V and 5 from J, leaving 6 bases between them. The CDR3 protein is CASSLGQDEQYF. In DNA, the CDR3 is TGTGCCAGCAGCTTAGGACAGGACGAGCAGTACTTC.

This clonotype was counted many times. V usage is TRBV7-6 and J usage is TRBJ2-5; D uncertain. Between the trimmed V and J ends, which lost 5 bases and 4 bases, there was a span of 8 bases. Germline CDR1 SGHVS, CDR2 FNYEAQ. This CDR3 is 12 amino acids long. As DNA, the CDR3 is TGTGCCAGCAGCGCCCTTTTAGAGACCCAGTACTTC. This gives the protein CASSALLETQYF.

This clonotype was recorded many times. The chain couples TRBV6-6 to TRBJ2-4; weak D call: TRBD1 (6 bases). The germline V gene has CDR1 MNHNY and CDR2 SVGAGI (reference sequence). The CDR3 runs 15 residues. V lost 5 bases and J lost 3, with 14 bases in between. The CDR3 protein is CASSDQGQVKNIQYF. DNA of the CDR3: TGTGCCAGCAGTGACCAGGGGCAGGTCAAAAACATTCAGTACTTC.

Comment on this clonotype: One base away lies a much larger clone, so this may be a sequencing read error. The rearrangement joins TRBV5-1 to TRBJ2-7; D may be TRBD2 (6 bases). This CDR3 comprises 16 residues. Between the trimmed V and J ends, which lost 3 bases and 5 bases, there was a span of 21 bases. Germline lookup yields CDR1 SGHRS and CDR2 YFSETQ. The CDR3 DNA reads TGCGCCAGCAGCTCGAACCCGGGACGGGGGAACCACGAGCAGTACTTC. Amino acids: CASSSNPGRGNHEQYF.

The chain is built from TRBV7-9 and TRBJ2-2, with TRBD1 as a possible D gene (5 bases). Trimming took 5 bases from V and 2 from J, leaving 15 bases between them. The CDR3 consists of 16 residues. The germline V gene has CDR1 SEHNR and CDR2 FQNEAQ (reference sequence). Here the CDR3 reads CASSPRQGGNTGELFF. The CDR3, as DNA: TGTGCCAGCAGCCCCAGGCAGGGCGGAAACACCGGGGAGCTGTTTTTT.

This clonotype was seen many times. The chain links TRBV27 to TRBJ2-3; D is unclear. Germline values: CDR1 MNHEY, CDR2 SMNVEV (reference sequence). The CDR3 totals 12 residues. Trimming took 4 bases from V and 6 from J, leaving 8 bases between them. In DNA, the CDR3 is TGTGCCAGCAGTTACAGACCCGATACGCAGTATTTT. This encodes CASSYRPDTQYF.

This clonotype was seen a handful of times. The chain couples TRBV18 to TRBJ2-7; no reliable D call. This CDR3 is built from 13 residues. Between the trimmed V and J ends, which lost 0 bases and 1 base, there was a span of 4 bases. Germline V gives CDR1 KGHSH, CDR2 LQKENI. DNA for the CDR3: TGTGCCAGCTCACCACCGTCTTCCTACGAGCAGTACTTC. It yields the protein CASSPPSSYEQYF.

This clonotype occurred many times. The chain employs TRBV5-1 and TRBJ2-1; maybe TRBD2 (6 bases). The CDR3 has 14 residues. V lost 4 bases and J 5 bases, leaving 13 bases between the germline ends. CDR1 SGHRS and CDR2 YFSETQ come from the germline V gene. The CDR3 here is CASSGTLNNNEQFF. DNA of the CDR3: TGCGCCAGCAGCGGGACTCTCAACAACAATGAGCAGTTCTTC.

This clonotype was seen ten or more times. The chain couples TRBV20-1 to TRBJ2-1; 11 positions agree with TRBD2. Germline values: CDR1 DFQATT, CDR2 SNEGSKA (reference sequence). The V and J ends lost 3 bases and 15 bases, in that order; junction bases with no gene match: 4. CDR3 length: 11 residues. The CDR3 loop reads CSARTSGTPFF. CDR3 DNA sequence: TGCAGTGCTAGGACTAGCGGGACGCCGTTCTTC.

This clonotype showed up many times. The chain carries TRBV18 and TRBJ2-3; no definite D call. Trimming shortened V by 2 bases and J by 3 bases, and 3 bases separated the two germline ends. This CDR3 contains 12 residues. In germline, CDR1 is KGHSH, CDR2 LQKENI. The CDR3 spells CASSPGTDTQYF. In DNA, the CDR3 is TGTGCCAGCTCACCAGGGACAGATACGCAGTATTTT.

This clonotype has ten or more counts. The chain recombines TRBV5-1 with TRBJ2-7; TRBD1 might be the D (5 bases). The CDR3 has 15 amino acids. CDR1 and CDR2 (germline): SGHRS, YFSETQ. The V end lost 7 bases, the J end lost 2 bases, and 19 bases lay between the germline ends. CDR3 amino acids: CASASTRVGAYEQYF. The DNA for the CDR3 is TGCGCCAGCGCGAGCACCAGGGTAGGAGCCTACGAGCAGTACTTC. The full variable domain, with the rest looked up from reference TRBV5-1 and TRBJ2-7, is KAGVTQTPRYLIKTRGQQVTLSCSPISGHRSVSWYQQTPGQGLQFLFEYFSETQRNKGNFPGRFSGRQFSNSRSEMNVSTLELGDSALYLCASASTRVGAYEQYFGPGTRLTVT.

The sample holds many counts of this clonotype. V gene TRBV20-1 combines with J gene TRBJ2-1, with 11 bases aligning to TRBD2. V was clipped by 4 bases and J by 4 bases; unmatched bases: 6. The germline V gene encodes CDR1 DFQATT and CDR2 SNEGSKA (reference sequence). The CDR3 extends over 15 amino acids. CDR3 sequence: CSANPGLADYNEQFF. The CDR3 bases are TGCAGTGCTAACCCGGGACTAGCGGATTACAATGAGCAGTTCTTC.

This clonotype was seen at least ten times. The rearrangement links TRBV11-1 to TRBJ2-1; 7 positions agree with TRBD2. Germline loops: CDR1 SGHAT, CDR2 FQDESV (reference sequence). CDR3 length: 16 residues. The ends lost 4 bases at V and 10 bases at J; junction bases unmatched: 16. CDR3 DNA: TGTGCCAGCAGCTCAACAGCCCATGGGAGGGAACGGGAGCAGTTCTTC. This encodes CASSSTAHGREREQFF.

This clonotype was recorded many times. The chain carries TRBV20-1 and TRBJ1-3; D possibly corresponds to TRBD1 (6 bases). CDR1 is DFQATT and CDR2 is SNEGSKA in the germline V gene (reference sequence). The length of the CDR3 is 17 residues. Trimming stripped 5 bases from V and 0 bases from J, with 20 bases between. This chain's CDR3 is CSARAREGGISGNTIYF. The CDR3 DNA reads TGCAGTGCTCGAGCACGGGAGGGGGGGATCTCTGGAAACACCATATATTTT.

This clonotype was recorded at least ten times. The junction shows a germline mismatch at one end, possibly a read error. V is TRBV20-1 and J is TRBJ1-2; no reliable D call. The CDR3 is 10 amino acids. From germline, CDR1 is DFQATT and CDR2 SNEGSKA (reference sequence). CDR3 nucleotides: TGCAAGCAGGAAGTCGTCCAGGTCTTCTTC. Its translation: CKQEVVQVFF.

At least ten counts were recorded for this clonotype. The rearrangement links TRBV5-1 to TRBJ2-2; TRBD1 might be the D (6 bases). The germline gives CDR1 SGHRS, CDR2 YFSETQ. The CDR3 runs to 16 residues. Between the trimmed V and J ends, which lost 4 bases and 4 bases, there was a span of 17 bases. Here the CDR3 DNA reads TGCGCCAGCAGCGACGGGACATCTACTCGCACCGGGGAGCTGTTTTTT. Protein product: CASSDGTSTRTGELFF.

At least ten counts were recorded for this clonotype. The chain uses TRBV29-1 and TRBJ2-5, with 11 bases matching TRBD1. After removal of 5 bases from V and 5 bases from J, the junction contained 13 bases not matched to a gene. Germline V CDR1 and CDR2: SQVTM, ANQGSEA. CDR3 length: 16 residues. The CDR3: CSVYTLRDRGKETQYF. In DNA, the CDR3 is TGCAGCGTTTACACTTTGCGGGACAGGGGGAAGGAGACCCAGTACTTC.

This clonotype was recorded many times. The junction differs from germline at one of its ends, possibly a read error. The rearrangement uses TRBV20-1 and TRBJ1-1; D call uncertain. CDR3 length: 14 amino acids. CDR1 is DFQATT, CDR2 SNEGSKA, per germline (reference sequence). The CDR3 reads CSATGGVLKTEAFF. The CDR3 bases are TGCAGTGCGACCGGAGGTGTGTTGAAGACTGAAGCTTTCTTT.

The chain combines TRBV5-1 with TRBJ2-2; maybe TRBD2 (5 bases). Trimming stripped 5 bases from V and 0 bases from J, with 11 bases between. Germline V lookup: CDR1 SGHRS, CDR2 YFSETQ. The length of the CDR3 is 15 residues. The CDR3 sequence: CASRIAPANTGELFF. In DNA form, the CDR3 reads TGCGCCAGCAGAATAGCGCCTGCGAACACCGGGGAGCTGTTTTTT.

This clonotype has ten or more counts. The V gene is TRBV11-2, the J gene TRBJ2-7; D gene uncertain. CDR3 length: 13 residues. Germline V gene sequence: CDR1 SGHAT, CDR2 FQNNGV. The ends were cut back, 3 bases at V and 2 bases at J, with 8 bases in the middle. The CDR3: CASSFAQTYEQYF. CDR3 in DNA: TGTGCCAGCAGCTTTGCGCAGACCTACGAGCAGTACTTC.

Ten or more counts support this clonotype. J is TRBJ2-1 and V is TRBV5-6; 12 bases match TRBD2. The germline gives CDR1 SGHDT, CDR2 YYEEEE. V lost 5 bases to trimming and J lost 2 bases; unmatched junction nucleotides: 5. The CDR3 consists of 16 residues. The CDR3 loop is CASRSRLAGAYNEQFF. The CDR3 DNA is TGTGCCAGCAGATCGCGACTAGCGGGAGCCTACAATGAGCAGTTCTTC. Filled out from reference TRBV5-6 and TRBJ2-1, the complete variable domain reads DAGVTQSPTHLIKTRGQQVTLRCSPKSGHDTVSWYQQALGQGPQFIFQYYEEEERQRGNFPDRFSGHQFPNYSSELNVNALLLGDSALYLCASRSRLAGAYNEQFFGPGTRLTVL.

By sample fraction, this clonotype is medium-sized. J is TRBJ2-7 and V is TRBV20-1, with TRBD1 identical over 7 bases. From germline, CDR1 is DFQATT and CDR2 SNEGSKA (reference sequence). The CDR3 runs 14 residues. Losses at the gene ends were 2 bases for V and 2 bases for J; bases not matched to a gene: 6. DNA for the CDR3: TGCAGTGCTAGAACCGGGACAGTTCCCTACGAGCAGTACTTC. Its translation: CSARTGTVPYEQYF.

This clonotype was seen at least ten times. This rearrangement joins TRBV20-1 to TRBJ2-1; TRBD2 aligns across 9 bases. Germline CDR1 reads DFQATT; CDR2 reads SNEGSKA (reference sequence). This CDR3 contains 14 residues. J was trimmed by 11 bases and V by 3 bases; bases with no gene match: 11. The CDR3 loop reads CSASSAGGPGKQFF. As DNA, the CDR3 is TGCAGTGCTAGTAGCGCGGGGGGGCCTGGGAAGCAGTTCTTC.

This clonotype has ten or more counts. This chain uses TRBV20-1 with TRBJ2-7, with a weak D call TRBD1 (8 bases). Germline V gene sequence: CDR1 DFQATT, CDR2 SNEGSKA (reference sequence). The CDR3 has 13 amino acids. Between the trimmed V and J ends, which lost 4 bases and 3 bases, there was a span of 13 bases. This CDR3 reads CSAKQGGNYEQYF. The CDR3 DNA is TGCAGTGCTAAACAGGGGGGGAACTACGAGCAGTACTTC.

The chain combines TRBV5-5 with TRBJ2-1; 8 bases map to TRBD2. CDR1 and CDR2 from the germline V gene are SGHKS and YYEKEE (reference sequence). The length of the CDR3 is 15 residues. Germline trimming cut 1 base from V and 6 bases from J; bases unmatched to any gene: 6. The CDR3 nucleotides read TGTGCCAGCAGCTTGAATAGCGGGGTGCTCAATGAGCAGTTCTTC. This sequence encodes CASSLNSGVLNEQFF. Full variable domain (remainder filled in from reference TRBV5-5 and TRBJ2-1): DAGVTQSPTHLIKTRGQQVTLRCSPISGHKSVSWYQQVLGQGPQFIFQYYEKEERGRGNFPDRFSARQFPNYSSELNVNALLLGDSALYLCASSLNSGVLNEQFFGPGTRLTVL.

This clonotype was seen many times. The rearrangement joins TRBV5-1 to TRBJ2-1; 7 nucleotides match TRBD1. J gave up 5 bases and V 1 base, and 6 bases lay outside the gene matches. CDR1 and CDR2 from the germline V gene are SGHRS and YFSETQ. The CDR3 consists of 15 residues. CDR3: CASSLQGVPNNEQFF. For the CDR3, the DNA is TGCGCCAGCAGCTTGCAGGGGGTTCCTAACAATGAGCAGTTCTTC.

In this sample, this clonotype turned up many times. The chain has TRBV12-3 or TRBV12-4 and TRBJ1-1; D uncertain. There are 13 residues in the CDR3. Trimming took off 1 base at V and 3 bases at J, with 6 bases between the two ends. The CDR3 spells CASSLEMDTEAFF. The CDR3, as DNA: TGTGCCAGCAGTTTAGAAATGGACACTGAAGCTTTCTTT.

This clonotype came up many times. The chain is built from TRBV2 and TRBJ1-2, with D possibly TRBD1 on 5 matching bases. Germline-derived CDR1 and CDR2 are SNHLY and FYNNEI. V shed 9 bases and J shed 5 bases, with 16 bases lying between them. The CDR3 runs 13 residues. The DNA for the CDR3 is TGTGCCAGTAAGACAGCGGTCGGGTATGGCTACACCTTC. Translated, it gives CASKTAVGYGYTF.

The J gene is TRBJ2-1, the V gene TRBV5-1; D possibly uses TRBD1 or TRBD2 (5 bases each). V lost 0 bases and J 4 bases, leaving 11 bases between the germline ends. This CDR3 has 15 residues. Germline CDR1 reads SGHRS; CDR2 reads YFSETQ. This CDR3 is CASSLDGADYNEQFF. DNA for the CDR3: TGCGCCAGCAGCTTGGACGGGGCGGATTACAATGAGCAGTTCTTC.

This clonotype was counted at least ten times. V and J are TRBV12-3 or TRBV12-4 and TRBJ1-5; the match to TRBD1 covers 8 bases. Unmatched junction bases numbered 7, after V lost 9 bases and J lost 9 bases. This CDR3 has 12 residues. CDR3 protein: CASKTGGVPQHF. Written as DNA, the CDR3 is TGTGCCAGTAAAACAGGGGGAGTGCCCCAGCATTTT.

This clonotype came up many times. The chain joins TRBV20-1 to TRBJ1-2; D might be TRBD1 (6 bases). The CDR3 has 15 amino acids. Germline values: CDR1 DFQATT, CDR2 SNEGSKA (reference sequence). Trimming shortened V by 1 base and J by 4 bases, and 16 bases separated the two germline ends. CDR3 loop: CSARAMEAGAYGYTF. The DNA of the CDR3 is TGCAGTGCTAGAGCAATGGAGGCAGGGGCCTATGGCTACACCTTC.